This T cell receptor beta chain was recovered during a study of T-cell reconstitution after alpha-beta-depleted transplantation in children. Overall study results and limits: Certain patients had high TCRbeta diversity at day 60, and it came from recipient T cells and thymic progenitors that survived. Among T cells one year after transplant, newly produced cells accounted for most counts and diversity. At around two months after transplant, the alpha-beta T cells were reportedly derived from several hundred expanded clones that came from non-depleted graft cells.

CDR3 size: 16 residues. CDR1 is LGHNA and CDR2 is YSLEER in the germline V gene. Deletions cut 0 bases from V and 0 bases from J, with 9 bases between. A library of TCRbeta sequences, prepared with unique molecular identifiers, was generated. TCRdb reanalysed the PCR reads using MiXCR and keeps one entry per CDR3 protein. The sample carries about 32,000 distinct CDR3 sequences, nearly 6.5% recorded once. In this sample, this clonotype turned up many times. Its antigen remains unknown. The chain couples TRBV4-3 to TRBJ2-1; D uncertain. The sequence derives from a child less than two years old who had a stem cell transplant for acute myeloid leukemia, so the T cells may come from the graft donor. The source was peripheral blood, collected 60 days after TCRalphabeta/CD19-depleted stem cell transplant. CDR3 protein: CASSQDSAYSYNEQFF. The CDR3 region has the DNA TGCGCCAGCAGCCAAGATTCCGCTTACTCCTACAATGAGCAGTTCTTC.